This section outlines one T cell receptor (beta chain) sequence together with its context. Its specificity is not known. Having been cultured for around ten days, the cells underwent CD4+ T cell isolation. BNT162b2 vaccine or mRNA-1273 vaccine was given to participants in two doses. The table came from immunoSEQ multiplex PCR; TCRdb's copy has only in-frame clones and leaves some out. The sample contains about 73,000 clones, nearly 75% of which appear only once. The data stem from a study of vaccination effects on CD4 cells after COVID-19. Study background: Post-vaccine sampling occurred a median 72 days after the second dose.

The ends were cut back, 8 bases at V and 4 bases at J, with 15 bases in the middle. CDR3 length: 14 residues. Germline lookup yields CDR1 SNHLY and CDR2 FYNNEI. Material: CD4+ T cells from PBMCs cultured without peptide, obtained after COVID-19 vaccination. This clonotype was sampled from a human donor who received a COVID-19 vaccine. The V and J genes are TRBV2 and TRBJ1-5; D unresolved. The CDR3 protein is CASASRTRNQPQHF. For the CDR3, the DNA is TGTGCCAGCGCCAGCCGGACGAGGAATCAGCCCCAGCATTTT.